This T cell receptor beta chain was captured by sequencing in a study of human T cells and chemical hapten exposure. In TCRdb, the RACE reads were re-called with MiXCR into one record per CDR3 protein. The top ten hold approximately 2.1% of the sample, which has approximately 90,000 distinct CDR3 sequences, around 12% seen once. Time point reported: patch test 1, 2 weeks after DPC sensitization. Noted treatment: therapeutic diphenylcyclopropenone sensitization with weekly scalp DPC. CDR1 is KGHDR and CDR2 is SFDVKD in the germline V gene. V was cut by 3 bases and J by 4 bases, with 9 bases left in between. The CDR3 length is 13 residues.

This TCR was sampled from a woman in her thirties or forties with alopecia areata. Some clones in this sample may be carry-over from other donors' samples. V usage is TRBV24-1 and J usage is TRBJ2-7; unclear D gene. The input for sequencing was whole blood, taken in connection with sensitization to the hapten diphenylcyclopropenone (DPC). This chain's CDR3 is CATSDPQTYEQYF. The CDR3, as DNA: TGTGCCACCAGTGATCCCCAGACATACGAGCAGTACTTC.